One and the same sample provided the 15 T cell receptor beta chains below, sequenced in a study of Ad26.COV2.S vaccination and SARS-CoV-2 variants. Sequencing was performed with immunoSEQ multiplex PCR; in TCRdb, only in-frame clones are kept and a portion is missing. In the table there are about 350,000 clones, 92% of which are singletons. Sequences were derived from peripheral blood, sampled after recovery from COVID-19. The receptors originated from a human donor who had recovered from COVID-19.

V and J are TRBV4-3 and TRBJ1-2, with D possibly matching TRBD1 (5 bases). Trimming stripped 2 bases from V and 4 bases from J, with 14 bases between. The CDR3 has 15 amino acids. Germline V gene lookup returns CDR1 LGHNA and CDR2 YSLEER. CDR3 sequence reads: CASSQSSGGFYGYTF. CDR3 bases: TGCGCCAGCAGCCAAAGTTCGGGGGGGTTCTATGGCTACACCTTC.

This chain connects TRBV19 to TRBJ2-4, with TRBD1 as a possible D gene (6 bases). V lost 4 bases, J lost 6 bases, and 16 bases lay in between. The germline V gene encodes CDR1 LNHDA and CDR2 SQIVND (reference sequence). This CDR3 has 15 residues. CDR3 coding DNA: TGTGCCAGTAGTACCCGGCAGGGGCACGGAAACATTCAGTACTTC. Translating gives CASSTRQGHGNIQYF.

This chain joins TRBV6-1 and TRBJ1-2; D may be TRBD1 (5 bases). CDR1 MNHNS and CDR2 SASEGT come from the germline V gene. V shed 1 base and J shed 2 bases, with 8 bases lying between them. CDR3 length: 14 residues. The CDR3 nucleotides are TGTGCCAGCAGTGAAGGGACACTGAACTATGGCTACACCTTC. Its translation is CASSEGTLNYGYTF.

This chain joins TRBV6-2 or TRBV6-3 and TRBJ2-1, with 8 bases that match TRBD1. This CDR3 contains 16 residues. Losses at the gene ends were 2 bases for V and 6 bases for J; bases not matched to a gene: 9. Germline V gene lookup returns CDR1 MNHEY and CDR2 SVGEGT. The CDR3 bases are TGTGCCAGCAGTTACAGAAGGGGGACAGGAGTCAATGAGCAGTTCTTC. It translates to CASSYRRGTGVNEQFF.

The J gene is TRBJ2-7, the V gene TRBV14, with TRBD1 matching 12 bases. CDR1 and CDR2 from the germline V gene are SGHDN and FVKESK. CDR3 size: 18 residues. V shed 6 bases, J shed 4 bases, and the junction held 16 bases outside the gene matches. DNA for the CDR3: TGTGCCAGCAGTACTCCCGGGACAGGGGGCAACAAATTGTACGAGCAGTACTTC. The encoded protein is CASSTPGTGGNKLYEQYF.

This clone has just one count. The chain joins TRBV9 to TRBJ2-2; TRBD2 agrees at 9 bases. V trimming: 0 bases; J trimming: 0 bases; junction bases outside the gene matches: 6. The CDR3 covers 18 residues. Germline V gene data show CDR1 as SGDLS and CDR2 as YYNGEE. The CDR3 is CASSVESGGISNTGELFF. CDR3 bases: TGTGCCAGCAGCGTAGAGAGCGGGGGGATTTCGAACACCGGGGAGCTGTTTTTT.

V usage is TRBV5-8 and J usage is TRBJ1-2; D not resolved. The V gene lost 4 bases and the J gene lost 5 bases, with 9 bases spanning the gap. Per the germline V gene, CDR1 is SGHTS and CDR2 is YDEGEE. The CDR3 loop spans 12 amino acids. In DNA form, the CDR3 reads TGTGCCAGCAGCCTCCAGGTTTATGGCTACACCTTC. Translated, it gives CASSLQVYGYTF.

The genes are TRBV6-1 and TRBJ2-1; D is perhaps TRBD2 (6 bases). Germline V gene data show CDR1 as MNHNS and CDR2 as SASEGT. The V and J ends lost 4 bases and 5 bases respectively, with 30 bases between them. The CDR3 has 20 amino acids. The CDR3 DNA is TGTGCCAGCAGTGCACCAACAAAGGGACGGATCTCCAGGAGGGACAATGAGCAGTTCTTC. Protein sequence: CASSAPTKGRISRRDNEQFF.

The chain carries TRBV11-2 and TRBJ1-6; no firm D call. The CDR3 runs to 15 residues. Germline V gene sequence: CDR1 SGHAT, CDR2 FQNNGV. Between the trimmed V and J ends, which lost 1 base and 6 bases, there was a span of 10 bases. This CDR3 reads CASSLGWKVNSPLHF. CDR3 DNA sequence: TGTGCCAGCAGCTTAGGCTGGAAGGTTAATTCACCCCTCCACTTT.

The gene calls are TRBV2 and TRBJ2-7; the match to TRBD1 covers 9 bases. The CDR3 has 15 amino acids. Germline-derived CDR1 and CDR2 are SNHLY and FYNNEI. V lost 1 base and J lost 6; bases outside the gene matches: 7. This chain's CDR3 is CASSEVGQGLSEQYF. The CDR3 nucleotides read TGTGCCAGCAGTGAAGTGGGACAGGGACTCTCCGAGCAGTACTTC. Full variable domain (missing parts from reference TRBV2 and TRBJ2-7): EPEVTQTPSHQVTQMGQEVILRCVPISNHLYFYWYRQILGQKVEFLVSFYNNEISEKSEIFDDQFSVERPDGSNFTLKIRSTKLEDSAMYFCASSEVGQGLSEQYFGPGTRLTVT.

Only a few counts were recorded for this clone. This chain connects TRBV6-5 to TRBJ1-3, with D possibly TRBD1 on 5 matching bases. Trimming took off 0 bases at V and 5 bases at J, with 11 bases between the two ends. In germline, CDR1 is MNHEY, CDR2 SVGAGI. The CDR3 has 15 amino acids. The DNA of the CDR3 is TGTGCCAGCAGTTACTCTGGGGGTGCTAGAAACACCATATATTTT. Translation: CASSYSGGARNTIYF.

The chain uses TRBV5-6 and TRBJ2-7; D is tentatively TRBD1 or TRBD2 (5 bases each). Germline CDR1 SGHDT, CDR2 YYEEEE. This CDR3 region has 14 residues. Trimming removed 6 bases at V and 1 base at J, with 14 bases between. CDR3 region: CASTYGAISYEQYF. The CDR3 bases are TGTGCCAGCACCTACGGGGCCATATCCTACGAGCAGTACTTC. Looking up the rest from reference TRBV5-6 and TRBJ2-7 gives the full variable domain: DAGVTQSPTHLIKTRGQQVTLRCSPKSGHDTVSWYQQALGQGPQFIFQYYEEEERQRGNFPDRFSGHQFPNYSSELNVNALLLGDSALYLCASTYGAISYEQYFGPGTRLTVT.

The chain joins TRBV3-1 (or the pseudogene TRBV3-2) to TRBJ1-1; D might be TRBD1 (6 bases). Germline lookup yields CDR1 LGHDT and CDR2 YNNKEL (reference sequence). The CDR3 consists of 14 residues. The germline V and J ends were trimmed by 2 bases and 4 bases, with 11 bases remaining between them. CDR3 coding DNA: TGTGCCAGCAGCCAAACAGGGTTTGGCACTGAAGCTTTCTTT. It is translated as CASSQTGFGTEAFF.

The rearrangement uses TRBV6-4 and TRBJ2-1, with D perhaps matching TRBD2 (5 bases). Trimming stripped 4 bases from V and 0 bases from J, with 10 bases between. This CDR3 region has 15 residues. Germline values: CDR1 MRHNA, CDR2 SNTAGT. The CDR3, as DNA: TGTGCCAGCAGTGCTGAGGGTAACTCCTACAATGAGCAGTTCTTC. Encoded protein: CASSAEGNSYNEQFF.

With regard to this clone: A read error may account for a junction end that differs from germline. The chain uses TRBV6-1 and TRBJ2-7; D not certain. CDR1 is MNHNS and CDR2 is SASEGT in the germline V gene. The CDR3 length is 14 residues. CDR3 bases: TGTGCCAGCAGAGAAGGCTTTATCTCCTACGAGCAGTACTTC. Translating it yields CASREGFISYEQYF.